Detailed here is one TCR beta chain. As yet, its antigen is unknown. The V gene's germline CDR1 is MNHEY and CDR2 SVGAGI. CDR3 length equals 13 residues. V lost 4 bases to trimming and J lost 6 bases; unmatched junction nucleotides: 4. Method: immunoSEQ multiplex PCR; TCRdb's copy keeps in-frame clones and lacks some. The table has some 150,000 clones, 85% to 95% seen once. The data are from a study of OX40 agonist ivuxolimab in advanced cancers. General study results and limits: Among patients with partial responses at 0.1-3.0 mg/kg, clonal expansion was among the lowest.

The chain joins TRBV6-5 to TRBJ2-7, with 9 bases fitting TRBD2. This TCR was recovered from an adult with an advanced solid tumor such as melanoma, head and neck, liver or kidney cancer. The material was CD4+ or CD8+ T cells sorted from blood, obtained in a trial of the OX40 agonist ivuxolimab. The CDR3 protein is CASSSGLAAEQYF. In DNA, the CDR3 is TGTGCCAGCAGTTCGGGACTAGCCGCCGAGCAGTACTTC.